The following is a T cell receptor (beta chain) sequence with its context. There are a few counts of this clone. The antigen it binds to is not known. Base qualities are not recorded, but no much larger clone differs from it by a single base. The CDR3 goes from the cysteine to the phenylalanine over 13 residues. The CDR3 DNA has 39 bases and is translated from base 1. Via the germline V gene, CDR1 is MDHEN and CDR2 SYDVKM. V is reduced by 5 bases and J by 5 bases, leaving a spacing of 9 bases between them. The entire isolated RNA was reverse transcribed using the High Capacity cDNA Reverse Transcription Kit, and thus expressed TCRB transcripts were sequenced. Deep immunoSEQ sequencing was performed on naive, central memory and regulatory T cell samples, with an average of roughly 3.5 million total reads per sample. After sorted cells were lysed in RLT buffer, RNA was extracted with DNase-treated RNeasy Micro or Mini kits, with the choice depending on cell number. Each cell subset was processed separately to prevent cross-contamination, with patient and healthy donor samples processed together. Using the immunoSEQ multiplex PCR, TCRB sequences were amplified from cDNA into 87-bp fragments spanning the CDR3 region. Sequencing of the amplicons was performed on the Illumina HiSeq platform. Under the source paper's analysis protocol: Synthetic template baselines were used to correct PCR bias computationally, reads within Hamming distance 2 were collapsed, and singletons that could not be merged were discarded. By aligning reads against IMGT, V, D and J genes, CDR3 length, and insertions or deletions at six rearrangement sites were assigned. Within each subset, clonotype counts were normalized to sorted cell number, and only after that were true diversity and Gini coefficients computed with the tcR R package. The overlap coefficient, calculated on TCRB nucleotide sequences, was used to measure repertoire sharing. As a proxy for the pre-selection repertoire, out-of-frame TCRB sequences from naive cells were analyzed. TCRdb re-hosts the immuneACCESS table, in-frame sequences only. Its copies lack some clones; in the studies checked, an unresolved V gene accounts for under half of them, and the cause for the rest is not known. That table furnishes V, J and clone size, whereas the DNA furnished D and trimming. Counted in this sample were hundreds of thousands of clones; 15% of them appeared once. About 0.086% of the sample rests with the top ten.

A single peripheral blood draw of around 120 mL on average was collected from each donor into heparinised tubes. Using a panel that included CD45RO, CCR7, CD25, CD127, CD95 and CD27, naive, central memory, regulatory and stem cell-like memory CD4+ T cells were sorted on a BD FACSAria II. Every sorted population had a purity above 95%. PBMCs were separated immediately by Lymphoprep density gradient centrifugation and were stained directly, without being cultured. So that batch effects would be minimized, each experiment stained and sorted samples in pairs, pairing one healthy donor with one patient. This sample stems from a study of beta chain features in type 1 diabetes (dated by TCRdb to between 2018 and 2020). For context, the study as a whole: Patients and healthy donors did not differ in mean age, gender distribution, total cell number or subset yield. The study compared the TCRB repertoires of sorted circulating CD4+ T cell subsets in recently diagnosed type 1 diabetes patients with those in matched healthy donors. A total of 90 million to 140 million sorted cells were examined across all samples, and RNA yield correlated strongly with the number of cells per subset. Regulatory and stem cell-like memory subsets were obtained from only 8 patients and roughly 8 healthy donors, while naive and central memory subsets were obtained from all 28 donors. Summary of the overall study and its limitations: At VDJ recombination sites, patients with type 1 diabetes made fewer insertions and deleted more nucleotides, a pattern implying thymic rearrangement abnormalities. Because cDNA was sequenced instead of genomic DNA, highly expressing activated cells could be over-represented, though the groups showed no difference in activation or CD3 levels. The naive, central memory and regulatory TCRB repertoires appeared to resemble one another more closely among patients than among healthy donors. PCR might favor shorter templates, but patient and control samples were amplified and corrected together, so any skew would affect both groups equally. Type 1 diabetes patients showed a moderate but significant shortening of TCRB CDR3 length in all four CD4+ subsets. Only small numbers of individuals were included in the HLA sub-analyses, which left unresolved whether HLA type had any influence on TCRB rearrangement.

This sequence originates from a man aged 18 to 30 in good health. Material for sequencing was naive CD4+ T cells from blood. The cell subset or site label for this specimen denotes: true naive CD4+ T cells. The sequence is built from TRBV28 and TRBJ2-2; 5 matching bases give a weak D call of TRBD1. In nucleotide form, the sequence is TGTGCCAGCAGTGCCCGACAGACCGGGGAGCTGTTTTTT. Its protein product is CASSARQTGELFF.